The following is a T cell receptor beta chain sequence with its context. In terms of origin and age, donors were healthy Caucasian individuals from Russia aged roughly 6 to 100. Alongside a J-beta primer mix, a sample-barcoded 5' primer served in a second PCR lasting roughly 7 to 12 cycles. TCRdb independently ran MiXCR on the 5' RACE reads; one entry per CDR3 protein. The sample records 600,000 to 850,000 distinct CDR3 sequences, 25% being singletons. These data are taken from a study of blood T cells in healthy people across ages. The CDR3 is 14 amino acids. Germline values: CDR1 LNHDA, CDR2 SQIVND (reference sequence). Trimming took off 0 bases at V and 3 bases at J, with 6 bases between the two ends. The same data also went into a second study, on T cells of mothers and their children. That paper adds: Nine systemically healthy Caucasian donors: three mothers, six children. The overlap seen between related mothers and children slightly exceeded that of unrelated pairs, though not significantly.

The sequence came from a boy aged 10-17 years in good health. The chain is built from TRBV19 and TRBJ2-4, with a tentative D call TRBD1 (6 bases). The sequencing input was blood. The CDR3 DNA sequence: TGTGCCAGTAGTATAGACAGGGGCAAAAACATTCAGTACTTC. Its protein product is CASSIDRGKNIQYF.